The clone carrying this T cell receptor beta chain was counted ten times or more. TCRdb processed the RT-PCR reads anew with MiXCR; each CDR3 protein has one entry. The profile shows roughly 550,000 distinct CDR3 sequences, roughly 25% of them singletons. These data come from a study of response to subunit inactivated influenza vaccine. The same sample was also used in a study of T cells expressing NK-cell markers. From that study: As the method of synthesis, 5'RACE template switching with UMIs yielded TCR beta cDNA.

The specimen comprised CD4+ T cells sorted from PBMCs, sampled approximately 12 days after vaccination. This TCR came from a man aged 50-60 years who received an inactivated influenza vaccine.

CDR3 nucleotide sequence: TGCAGCGTTGCCCAATATTCCGGAGAGACCCAGTACTTC. Its protein is CSVAQYSGETQYF. The rearrangement links TRBV29-1 to TRBJ2-5; D unclear. CDR3 length: 13 residues. V lost 4 bases, J lost 4 bases, and 13 bases lay in between. The V gene's germline CDR1 is SQVTM and CDR2 ANQGSEA.